What follows is one T cell receptor (beta chain) and its context. The antigen this receptor binds is unknown. Per-base quality was not reported, and no clone a single base away is much larger than it. TCRbeta CDR3 regions were amplified from genomic DNA by means of the immunoSEQ Assay, a bias-controlled multiplex PCR. The paper's processing steps were these. The number of nucleated cells in each sample was estimated from the amplification of reference gene primers within the assay. Sequence reads were collapsed and filtered to measure the absolute abundance of every unique TCRbeta CDR3 rearrangement. For each sample, productive Simpson clonality was calculated as the square root of Simpson's diversity index over productive rearrangements. TCRdb mirrors the immuneACCESS table, restricted to in-frame sequences. Some clones are absent from its copies; in checked studies, under half trace to an unresolved V gene, and the reason for the others is unknown. V and J calls and clone size are given by that table; D and trimming were obtained from the DNA. The sample table holds about 140,000 clones, of which around 87% were seen once. The ten largest clonotypes hold approximately 10% of the sample.

These data come from a study of blood T cell repertoires in COVID-19 (dated by TCRdb to about 2020). With regard to the full study: Collaborator samples came from the United States, Italy and Spain and covered acute and convalescent phases of COVID-19. The material from the prospective study consisted of cDNA or gDNA derived from T cells, B-cell-depleted T cells, or PBMCs. Subjects who had been exposed to COVID-19, were actively infected with it, or had recovered from it provided the deeply sampled blood TCRbeta repertoires that made up the dataset. A freely available public database, intended as a resource for researchers studying the immune response to SARS-CoV-2, is where the repertoires were released. Samples came from the ongoing ImmuneRACE study (first 160 participants) plus 1,254 subjects from 6 global collaborators. Nearly every sample came with metadata listing a de-identified subject ID, COVID-19 status, age in years and sex. Where HLA class I and class II types were available, the types were taken from metadata supplied by the sample provider, not from assay-based typing. Summary of the overall study and its limitations: Clinical and demographic metadata were provided uncurated, with the amount varying by source and participant.

The CDR3 measures 16 amino acids from cysteine to phenylalanine. Only the CDR3 portion is preserved as DNA: 48 bases, with reading frame beginning at the first base. The junction shows trimming of 5 bases on V and 7 bases on J, and the gene matches do not reach 15 bases of it. The germline V gene encodes CDR1 SGHTA and CDR2 FQGNSA. Participants in the prospective study were aged roughly 18 to 95 years, lived in 24 United States geographic areas, and enrolled through a virtual design. To assign participants to cohorts, the prospective study relied on clinical history that participants themselves reported in a screening survey and a study questionnaire. ImmuneRACE Cohort 3 recovered participants were defined by two consecutive negative NP/OP PCR tests, healthcare professional clearance, or symptom resolution. Each participant in the prospective study had whole blood, serum and a nasopharyngeal or oropharyngeal swab collected by mobile phlebotomists. Over a 2-month period, participants in the prospective study had the option of providing additional blood draws and questionnaires. Before DNA extraction, prospective study blood samples were shipped either frozen or at room temperature.

The rearrangement combines TRBV7-2 with TRBJ2-7, with 9 middle bases fitting TRBD2. The sequence was obtained from a man aged 55 to 70 who had recovered from COVID-19. Material for sequencing was PBMCs or T cells enriched from blood (not recorded which). The sequenced DNA is TGTGCCAGCAGCCGTCGGGCTAGCGGGACCTCAGTGGAGCAGTACTTC. It specifies CASSRRASGTSVEQYF. With the rest looked up from the reference TRBV7-2 and TRBJ2-7 genes rather than sequenced, the full variable domain is GAGVSQSPSNKVTEKGKDVELRCDPISGHTALYWYRQSLGQGLEFLIYFQGNSAPDKSGLPSDRFSAERTGGSVSTLTIQRTQQEDSAVYLCASSRRASGTSVEQYFGPGTRLTVT.